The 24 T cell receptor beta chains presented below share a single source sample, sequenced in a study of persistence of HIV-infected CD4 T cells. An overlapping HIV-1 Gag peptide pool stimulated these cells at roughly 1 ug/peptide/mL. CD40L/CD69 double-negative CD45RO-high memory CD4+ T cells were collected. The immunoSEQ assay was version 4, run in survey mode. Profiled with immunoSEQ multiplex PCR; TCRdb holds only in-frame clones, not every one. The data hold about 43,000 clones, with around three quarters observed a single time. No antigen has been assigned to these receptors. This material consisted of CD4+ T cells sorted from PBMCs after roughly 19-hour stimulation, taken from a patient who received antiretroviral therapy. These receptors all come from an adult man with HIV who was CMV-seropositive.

The CDR3 protein is CATLGGGPATGELFF. CDR3 sequence (DNA): TGTGCCACCCTGGGGGGAGGGCCGGCCACCGGGGAGCTGTTTTTT. V gene TRBV7-6 combines with J gene TRBJ2-2; 7 bases line up with TRBD2. Germline assignment: CDR1 SGHVS and CDR2 FNYEAQ. The CDR3 totals 15 residues. The junction had 12 bases not matched to a gene; V was cut back by 10 bases and J by 4 bases.

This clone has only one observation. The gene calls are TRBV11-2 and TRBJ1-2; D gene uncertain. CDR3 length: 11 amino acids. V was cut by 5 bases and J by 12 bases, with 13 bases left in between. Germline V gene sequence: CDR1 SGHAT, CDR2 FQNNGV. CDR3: CASSQGAGNTF. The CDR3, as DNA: TGTGCCAGCAGCCAAGGCGCGGGGAACACCTTC.

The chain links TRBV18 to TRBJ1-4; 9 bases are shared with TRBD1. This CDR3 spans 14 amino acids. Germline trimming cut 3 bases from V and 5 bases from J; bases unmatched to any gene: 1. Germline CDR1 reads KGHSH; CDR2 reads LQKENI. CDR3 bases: TGTGCCAGCTCACCGGACAGGGGAAATGAAAAACTGTTTTTT. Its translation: CASSPDRGNEKLFF.

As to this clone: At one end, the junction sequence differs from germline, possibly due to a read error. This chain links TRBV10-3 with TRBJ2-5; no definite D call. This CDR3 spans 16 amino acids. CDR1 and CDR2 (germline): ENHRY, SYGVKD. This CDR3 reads CAISESETRSKETQYF. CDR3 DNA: TGTGCCATCAGCGAGTCCGAGACAAGGTCGAAGGAGACCCAGTACTTC.

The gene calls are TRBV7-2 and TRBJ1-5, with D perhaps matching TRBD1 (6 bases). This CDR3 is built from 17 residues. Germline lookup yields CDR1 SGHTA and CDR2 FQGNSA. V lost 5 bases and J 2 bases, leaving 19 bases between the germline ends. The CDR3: CASSPGGGASGNQPQHF. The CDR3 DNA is TGTGCCAGCAGCCCCGGCGGGGGGGCGAGCGGCAATCAGCCCCAGCATTTT.

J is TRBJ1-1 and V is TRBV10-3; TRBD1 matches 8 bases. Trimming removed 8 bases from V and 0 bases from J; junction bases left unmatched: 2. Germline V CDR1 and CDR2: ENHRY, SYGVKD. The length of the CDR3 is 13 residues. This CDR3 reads CAIDRGLNTEAFF. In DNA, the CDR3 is TGTGCCATCGACAGGGGTCTGAACACTGAAGCTTTCTTT.

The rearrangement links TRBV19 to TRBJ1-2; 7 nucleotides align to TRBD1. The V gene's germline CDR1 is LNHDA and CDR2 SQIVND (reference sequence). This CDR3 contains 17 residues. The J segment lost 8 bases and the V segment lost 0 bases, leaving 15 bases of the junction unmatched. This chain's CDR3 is CASSIDLPEGAQSGYTF. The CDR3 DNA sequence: TGTGCCAGTAGTATAGATCTCCCTGAGGGGGCGCAGAGCGGCTACACCTTC.

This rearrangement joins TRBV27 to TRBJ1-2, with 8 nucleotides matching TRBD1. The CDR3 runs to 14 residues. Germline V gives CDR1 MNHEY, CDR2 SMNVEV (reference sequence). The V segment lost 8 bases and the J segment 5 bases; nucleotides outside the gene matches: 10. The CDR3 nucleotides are TGTGCCAGCTCCCCCCGGGGACAGGTGTATGGCTACACCTTC. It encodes CASSPRGQVYGYTF.

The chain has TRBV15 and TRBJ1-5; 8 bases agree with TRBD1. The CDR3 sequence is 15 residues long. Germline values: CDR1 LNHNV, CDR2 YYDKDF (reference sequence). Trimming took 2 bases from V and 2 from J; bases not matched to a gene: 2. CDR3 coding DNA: TGTGCCACCAGCAGACCGGACAGGGGCAATCAGCCCCAGCATTTT. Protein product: CATSRPDRGNQPQHF.

CDR3 residues: CASSEERQPSSYEQYF. The CDR3 DNA is TGTGCCAGCAGTGAGGAGCGGCAGCCGAGCTCCTACGAGCAGTACTTC. The gene calls are TRBV2 and TRBJ2-7, with TRBD2 as a possible D gene (5 bases). The CDR3 spans 16 residues. Germline assignment: CDR1 SNHLY and CDR2 FYNNEI. V lost 3 bases to trimming and J lost 0 bases, with 15 bases between them.

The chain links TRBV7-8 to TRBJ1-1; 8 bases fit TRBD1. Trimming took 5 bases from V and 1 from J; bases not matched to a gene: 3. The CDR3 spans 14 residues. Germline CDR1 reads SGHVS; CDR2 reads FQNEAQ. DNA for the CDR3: TGTGCCAGCAGCCCACAGGGGGAGAACACTGAAGCTTTCTTT. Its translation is CASSPQGENTEAFF.

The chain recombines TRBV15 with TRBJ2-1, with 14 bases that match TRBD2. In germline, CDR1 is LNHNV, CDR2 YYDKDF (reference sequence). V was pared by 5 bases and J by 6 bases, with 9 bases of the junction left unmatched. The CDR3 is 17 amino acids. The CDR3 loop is CATSARAGTSGSNEQFF. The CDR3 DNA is TGTGCCACCAGCGCCCGGGCGGGGACTAGCGGGAGCAATGAGCAGTTCTTC.

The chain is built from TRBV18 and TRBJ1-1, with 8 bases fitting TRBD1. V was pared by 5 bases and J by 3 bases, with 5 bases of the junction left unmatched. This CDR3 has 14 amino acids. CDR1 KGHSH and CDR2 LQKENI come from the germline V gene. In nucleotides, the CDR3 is TGTGCCAGCTCAGAGAAGACAGGGGACACTGAAGCTTTCTTT. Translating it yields CASSEKTGDTEAFF.

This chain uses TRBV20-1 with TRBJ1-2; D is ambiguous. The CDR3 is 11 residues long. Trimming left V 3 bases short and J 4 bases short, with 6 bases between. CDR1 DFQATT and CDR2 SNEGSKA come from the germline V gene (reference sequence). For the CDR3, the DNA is TGCAGTGCTAGGGATTTCTATGGCTACACCTTC. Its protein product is CSARDFYGYTF.

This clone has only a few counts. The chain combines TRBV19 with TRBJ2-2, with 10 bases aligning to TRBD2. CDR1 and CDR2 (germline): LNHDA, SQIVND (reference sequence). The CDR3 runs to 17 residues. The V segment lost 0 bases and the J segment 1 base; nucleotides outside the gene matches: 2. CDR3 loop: CASSIEVAGGNTGELFF. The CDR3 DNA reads TGTGCCAGTAGTATAGAGGTAGCGGGAGGGAACACCGGGGAGCTGTTTTTT.

The chain's CDR3 is CATSATGDTQYF. DNA for the CDR3: TGTGCCACCAGTGCGACGGGAGATACGCAGTATTTT. This rearrangement joins TRBV24-1 to TRBJ2-3; D gene uncertain. The CDR3 runs to 12 residues. Germline CDR1 KGHDR, CDR2 SFDVKD. Trimming pared 5 bases from V and 5 bases from J, leaving 7 bases between.

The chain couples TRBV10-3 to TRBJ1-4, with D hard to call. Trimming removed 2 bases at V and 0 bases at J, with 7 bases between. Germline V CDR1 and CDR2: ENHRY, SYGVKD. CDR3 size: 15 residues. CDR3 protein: CAISEGETTNEKLFF. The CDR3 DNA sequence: TGTGCCATCAGTGAGGGGGAGACAACTAATGAAAAACTGTTTTTT.

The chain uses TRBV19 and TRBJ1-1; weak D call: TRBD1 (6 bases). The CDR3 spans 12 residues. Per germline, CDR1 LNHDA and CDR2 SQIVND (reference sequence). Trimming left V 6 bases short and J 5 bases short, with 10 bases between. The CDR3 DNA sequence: TGTGCCAGTAGCAACAGGGAAACTGAAGCTTTCTTT. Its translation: CASSNRETEAFF. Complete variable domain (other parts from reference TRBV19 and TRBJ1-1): DGGITQSPKYLFRKEGQNVTLSCEQNLNHDAMYWYRQDPGQGLRLIYYSQIVNDFQKGDIAEGYSVSREKKESFPLTVTSAQKNPTAFYLCASSNRETEAFFGQGTRLTVV.

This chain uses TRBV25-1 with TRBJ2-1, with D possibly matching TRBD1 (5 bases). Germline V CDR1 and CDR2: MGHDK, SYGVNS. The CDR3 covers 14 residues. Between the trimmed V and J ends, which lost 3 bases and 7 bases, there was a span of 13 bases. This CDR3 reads CASSEPGSKNEQFF. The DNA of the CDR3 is TGTGCCAGCAGTGAGCCAGGGTCTAAAAATGAGCAGTTCTTC.

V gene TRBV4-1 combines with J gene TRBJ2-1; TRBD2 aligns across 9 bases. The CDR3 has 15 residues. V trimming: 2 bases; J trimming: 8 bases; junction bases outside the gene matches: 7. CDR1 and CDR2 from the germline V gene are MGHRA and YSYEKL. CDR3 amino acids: CASSQQASGVDEQFF. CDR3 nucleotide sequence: TGCGCCAGCAGCCAACAGGCTAGCGGGGTGGATGAGCAGTTCTTC.

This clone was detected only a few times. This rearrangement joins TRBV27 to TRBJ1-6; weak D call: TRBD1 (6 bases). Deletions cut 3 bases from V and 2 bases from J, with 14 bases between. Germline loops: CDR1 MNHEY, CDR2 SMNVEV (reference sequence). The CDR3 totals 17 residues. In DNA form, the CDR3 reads TGTGCCAGCAGTTTTGGGGCAGGGGTTGCCTATAATTCACCCCTCCACTTT. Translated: CASSFGAGVAYNSPLHF.

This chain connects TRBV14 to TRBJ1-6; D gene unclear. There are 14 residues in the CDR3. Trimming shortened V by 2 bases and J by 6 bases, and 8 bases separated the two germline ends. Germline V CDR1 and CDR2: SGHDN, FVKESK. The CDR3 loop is CASSQNSPNSPLHF. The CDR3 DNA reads TGTGCCAGCAGCCAAAACAGTCCTAATTCACCCCTCCACTTT.

CDR3 nucleotide sequence: TGTGCCAGCAGTTTCCGGGGCTCACCCCTCCACTTT. It encodes CASSFRGSPLHF. This sequence joins TRBV27 and TRBJ1-6, with a tentative D call TRBD1 (5 bases). The CDR3 runs to 12 residues. CDR1 MNHEY and CDR2 SMNVEV come from the germline V gene (reference sequence). Trimming removed 3 bases at V and 10 bases at J, with 7 bases between.

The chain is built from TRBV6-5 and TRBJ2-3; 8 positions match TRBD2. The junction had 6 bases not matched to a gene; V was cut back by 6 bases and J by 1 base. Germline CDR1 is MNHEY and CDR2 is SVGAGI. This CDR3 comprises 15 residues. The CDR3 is CASSGRVTRTDTQYF. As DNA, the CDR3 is TGTGCCAGCAGCGGGAGGGTAACTCGCACAGATACGCAGTATTTT.